What follows are 17 T cell receptor beta chains derived from one specimen sequenced in a study of control samples from healthy donors and cancer patients. Clones were read by immunoSEQ multiplex PCR, and TCRdb kept only the in-frame ones, dropping some. The sample has roughly 130,000 clones, over 85% seen once. The material sequenced was blood. These receptors originate from a man aged 30 to 45 in good health.

The chain couples TRBV5-1 to TRBJ2-3; no firm D call. The CDR3 has 15 amino acids. Germline V gene sequence: CDR1 SGHRS, CDR2 YFSETQ. Between the trimmed V and J ends, which lost 4 bases and 0 bases, there was a span of 12 bases. Here the CDR3 DNA reads TGCGCCAGCAGCGAGTCGACGGCTAGCACAGATACGCAGTATTTT. Residues: CASSESTASTDTQYF.

The chain is built from TRBV3-1 (or the pseudogene TRBV3-2) and TRBJ1-5; TRBD1 aligns across 10 bases. This CDR3 spans 14 amino acids. J gave up 5 bases and V 4 bases, and 2 bases lay outside the gene matches. CDR1 and CDR2 (germline): LGHDT, YNNKEL (reference sequence). CDR3 amino acids: CASSLGTGDQPQHF. The CDR3 region has the DNA TGTGCCAGCAGCCTCGGGACAGGGGATCAGCCCCAGCATTTT.

This chain links TRBV9 with TRBJ1-1; D call uncertain. V lost 0 bases to trimming and J lost 6 bases, with 12 bases between them. There are 14 residues in the CDR3. Germline CDR1 SGDLS, CDR2 YYNGEE. The CDR3 coding sequence is TGTGCCAGCAGCGTAGTTACAGCTGGGGCTGAAGCTTTCTTT. Amino acids: CASSVVTAGAEAFF.

The rearrangement joins TRBV7-2 to TRBJ1-1; no clear D. The CDR3 is 15 amino acids. The V end lost 5 bases, the J end lost 6 bases, and 19 bases lay between the germline ends. The germline CDR1 and CDR2 sequences are SGHTA and FQGNSA. CDR3 residues: CASSHKVGLVAEAFF. The DNA of the CDR3 is TGTGCCAGCAGCCACAAGGTTGGGTTGGTGGCTGAAGCTTTCTTT.

The chain combines TRBV30 with TRBJ2-5; D may be TRBD2 (5 bases). Looked up from germline, CDR1 is GTSNPN and CDR2 is SVGIG (reference sequence). The CDR3 sequence is 17 residues long. Between the trimmed V and J ends, which lost 0 bases and 5 bases, there was a span of 22 bases. DNA of the CDR3: TGTGCCTGGAGTGTACGGGGTCGTAGAACCTTCTGGGAGACCCAGTACTTC. Protein product: CAWSVRGRRTFWETQYF. Combining the CDR3 with reference TRBV30 and TRBJ2-5 gives the whole variable domain SQTIHQWPATLVQPVGSPLSLECTVEGTSNPNLYWYRQAAGRGLQLLFYSVGIGQISSEVPQNLSASRPQDRQFILSSKKLLLSDSGFYLCAWSVRGRRTFWETQYFGPGTRLLVL.

The chain has TRBV28 and TRBJ1-4; D is undetermined. This CDR3 region has 15 residues. Between the trimmed V and J ends, which lost 2 bases and 7 bases, there was a span of 14 bases. CDR1 and CDR2 from the germline V gene are MDHEN and SYDVKM. This chain's CDR3 is CASSLTPGTSEKLFF. The CDR3 region has the DNA TGTGCCAGCAGTTTAACTCCGGGCACCTCTGAAAAACTGTTTTTT.

This chain uses TRBV15 with TRBJ1-2, with no clear D. Germline-derived CDR1 and CDR2 are LNHNV and YYDKDF (reference sequence). The CDR3 has 12 amino acids. Trimming stripped 0 bases from V and 7 bases from J, with 6 bases between. The CDR3 DNA is TGTGCCACCAGCAGAGATGGGTGTGGCTACACCTTC. This encodes CATSRDGCGYTF. The whole variable domain, remainder taken from reference TRBV15 and TRBJ1-2, is DAMVIQNPRYQVTQFGKPVTLSCSQTLNHNVMYWYQQKSSQAPKLLFHYYDKDFNNEADTPDNFQSRRPNTSFCFLDIRSPGLGDTAMYLCATSRDGCGYTFGSGTRLTVV.

The chain combines TRBV9 with TRBJ1-3; D uncertain. Germline V CDR1 and CDR2: SGDLS, YYNGEE. CDR3 length: 15 residues. V was clipped by 3 bases and J by 1 base, with 11 bases between them. This CDR3 reads CASSARSGSGNTIYF. The CDR3 DNA follows: TGTGCCAGCAGCGCTCGTTCGGGGTCTGGAAACACCATATATTTT.

V is TRBV4-3 and J is TRBJ2-7, with D possibly being TRBD1 (6 bases). Trimming cost V 1 base and J 6 bases, with 19 bases left between them. CDR1 is LGHNA and CDR2 is YSLEER in the germline V gene. The CDR3 has 16 amino acids. DNA for the CDR3: TGCGCCAGCAGCCAAGGACTAACAGGGTCCAGCCTCGAGCAGTACTTC. Residues: CASSQGLTGSSLEQYF.

The chain is built from TRBV6-4 and TRBJ1-2; D is uncertain. V lost 2 bases and J lost 8, with 9 bases in between. This CDR3 contains 12 residues. The V gene's germline CDR1 is MRHNA and CDR2 SNTAGT. CDR3 coding DNA: TGTGCCAGCAGTGACCCTGACGAAGGCTACACCTTC. It encodes CASSDPDEGYTF.

This chain links TRBV5-4 with TRBJ1-1; the D gene is possibly TRBD1 (6 bases). With 4 bases removed from V and 2 bases from J, the gap between germline ends came to 9 bases. Germline V CDR1 and CDR2: SGHNT, YYREEE (reference sequence). This CDR3 region has 13 residues. The CDR3 DNA reads as TGTGCCAGCAGCCGAGGGGGTAACACTGAAGCTTTCTTT. The encoded protein is CASSRGGNTEAFF. Looking up the rest from reference TRBV5-4 and TRBJ1-1 gives the full variable domain: ETGVTQSPTHLIKTRGQQVTLRCSSQSGHNTVSWYQQALGQGPQFIFQYYREEENGRGNFPPRFSGLQFPNYSSELNVNALELDDSALYLCASSRGGNTEAFFGQGTRLTVV.

This chain connects TRBV25-1 to TRBJ1-4; unclear D gene. The CDR3 consists of 14 residues. Trimming stripped 7 bases from V and 7 bases from J, with 16 bases between. The germline V gene has CDR1 MGHDK and CDR2 SYGVNS. In DNA form, the CDR3 reads TGTGCCAGCACGCGCACGGGGATCATTGAAAAACTGTTTTTT. Encoded protein: CASTRTGIIEKLFF.

This chain uses TRBV4-1 with TRBJ1-6; no clear D. Germline V gene lookup returns CDR1 MGHRA and CDR2 YSYEKL. This CDR3 has 15 amino acids. V shed 0 bases and J shed 4 bases, with 7 bases lying between them. CDR3 DNA sequence: TGCGCCAGCAGCCAAGACATGTCATATAATTCACCCCTCCACTTT. Its protein product is CASSQDMSYNSPLHF.

This sequence joins TRBV5-1 and TRBJ2-1; 12 bases agree with TRBD1. There are 22 residues in the CDR3. In germline, CDR1 is SGHRS, CDR2 YFSETQ. V dropped 4 bases and J dropped 9; count of bases not matched to a gene: 29. For the CDR3, the DNA is TGCGCCAGCAGCCCGGATTCAGTCATAGTCCGAGGCGGGGGACAGGGGGCGGGTGAGCAGTTCTTC. Translated: CASSPDSVIVRGGGQGAGEQFF.

The V call is TRBV4-2, the J call TRBJ1-5; D remains ambiguous. The CDR3 length is 16 residues. V was pared by 0 bases and J by 1 base, with 10 bases between. The germline gives CDR1 LGHNA, CDR2 YNFKEQ. CDR3 coding DNA: TGTGCCAGCAGCCAAGATCTGCGGCCGAGCAATCAGCCCCAGCATTTT. As protein: CASSQDLRPSNQPQHF.

V and J are TRBV6-2 or TRBV6-3 and TRBJ2-6; weak D call: TRBD2 (5 bases). Per the germline V gene, CDR1 is MNHEY and CDR2 is SVGEGT. CDR3 length: 16 amino acids. Between the trimmed V and J ends, which lost 2 bases and 1 base, there was a span of 9 bases. The DNA of the CDR3 is TGTGCCAGCAGTTACGGGCGGGTTTCTGGGGCCAACGTCCTGACTTTC. Encoded protein: CASSYGRVSGANVLTF.

The J gene is TRBJ2-5, the V gene TRBV6-2 or TRBV6-3; weak D call: TRBD1 (6 bases). Deletions cut 6 bases from V and 4 bases from J, with 9 bases between. Germline-derived CDR1 and CDR2 are MNHEY and SVGEGT. CDR3 length: 12 residues. The DNA for the CDR3 is TGTGCCAGCAGCCTACAGGGAGAGACCCAGTACTTC. The encoded protein is CASSLQGETQYF.